Included here is one T cell receptor (beta chain) sequence, with context. This CDR3 contains 13 residues. Deletions cut 6 bases from V and 0 bases from J, with 5 bases between. The germline CDR1 and CDR2 sequences are SNHLY and FYNNEI. Here immunoSEQ multiplex PCR was the method, and the copy in TCRdb shows in-frame clones only, minus some. The sample carries about 79,000 clones, roughly 93% recorded once. The sample belongs to a study of T cell changes during pregnancy in multiple sclerosis. Sequencing used peripheral blood, obtained in the second trimester of pregnancy. V is TRBV2 and J is TRBJ1-4, with a possible D match to TRBD1 (5 bases). The sequence came from a female donor in good health, enrolled as a control in a pregnancy study. Written as DNA, the CDR3 is TGTGCCAGCAGGACAGCAACTAATGAAAAACTGTTTTTT. It is translated as CASRTATNEKLFF.